A single T cell receptor beta chain is shown here with its context. Produced via immunoSEQ multiplex PCR; TCRdb's table is partial and in-frame only. Among about 110,000 clones listed, 75% to 95% were seen once. This entry belongs to a study of T cell changes during pregnancy in multiple sclerosis. Germline V gene lookup returns CDR1 MNHNS and CDR2 SASEGT. The CDR3 sequence is 14 residues long. Trimming cost V 1 base and J 6 bases, with 10 bases left between them. The sequences come from peripheral blood, collected before pregnancy. This chain connects TRBV6-1 to TRBJ2-4; D is perhaps TRBD2 (5 bases). The sequence derives from a female donor with multiple sclerosis, enrolled in a pregnancy study. Here the CDR3 DNA reads TGTGCCAGCAGTGAAGTAACGGGGATAAACATTCAGTACTTC. Translation gives CASSEVTGINIQYF.